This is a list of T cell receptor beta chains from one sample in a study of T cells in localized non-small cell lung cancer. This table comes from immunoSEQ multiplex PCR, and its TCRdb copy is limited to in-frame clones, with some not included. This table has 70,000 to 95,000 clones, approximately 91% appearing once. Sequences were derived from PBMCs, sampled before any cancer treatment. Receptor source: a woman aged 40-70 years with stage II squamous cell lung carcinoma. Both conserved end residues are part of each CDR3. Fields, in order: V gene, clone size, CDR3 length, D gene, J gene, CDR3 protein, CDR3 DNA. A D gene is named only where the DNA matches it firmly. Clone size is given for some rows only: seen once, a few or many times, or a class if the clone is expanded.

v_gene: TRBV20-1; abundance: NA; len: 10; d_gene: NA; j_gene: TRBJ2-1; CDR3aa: CSAPVGPQFF; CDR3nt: TGCAGTGCCCCCGTGGGGCCCCAGTTCTTC
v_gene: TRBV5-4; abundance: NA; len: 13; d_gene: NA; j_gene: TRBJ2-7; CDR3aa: CASSYQGGYEQYF; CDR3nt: TGTGCCAGCAGCTACCAGGGTGGCTACGAGCAGTACTTC
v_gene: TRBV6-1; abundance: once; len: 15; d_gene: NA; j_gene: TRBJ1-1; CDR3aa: CASSEEAFLNTEAFF; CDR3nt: TGTGCCAGCAGTGAAGAGGCATTCTTAAACACTGAAGCTTTCTTT
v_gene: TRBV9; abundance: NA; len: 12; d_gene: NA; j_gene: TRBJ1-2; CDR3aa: CASSMTSGGYTF; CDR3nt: TGTGCCAGCAGCATGACTTCGGGCGGCTACACCTTC
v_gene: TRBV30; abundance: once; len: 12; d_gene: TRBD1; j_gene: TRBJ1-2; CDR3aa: CATPDRRYGYTF; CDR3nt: TGTGCCACCCCGGACAGGCGATATGGCTACACCTTC
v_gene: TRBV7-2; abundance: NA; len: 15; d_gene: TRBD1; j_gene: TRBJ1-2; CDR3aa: CASSLGGGGGYGYTF; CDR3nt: TGTGCCAGCAGCTTAGGTGGAGGGGGCGGCTATGGCTACACCTTC
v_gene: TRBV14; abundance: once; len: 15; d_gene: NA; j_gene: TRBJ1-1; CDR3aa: CASSQVSRVNTEAFF; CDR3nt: TGTGCCAGCAGCCAAGTAAGTCGGGTGAACACTGAAGCTTTCTTT
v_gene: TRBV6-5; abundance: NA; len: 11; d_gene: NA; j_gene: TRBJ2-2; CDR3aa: CASSYQNRLFF; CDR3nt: TGTGCCAGCAGTTACCAAAATAGGCTGTTTTTT
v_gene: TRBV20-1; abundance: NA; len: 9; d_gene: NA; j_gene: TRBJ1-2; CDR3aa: CSASYGYTF; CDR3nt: TGCAGTGCTAGCTATGGCTACACCTTC
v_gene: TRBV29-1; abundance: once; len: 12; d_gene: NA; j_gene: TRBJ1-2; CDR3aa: CSVDKTGKGYTF; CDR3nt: TGCAGCGTTGATAAAACAGGGAAAGGCTACACCTTC
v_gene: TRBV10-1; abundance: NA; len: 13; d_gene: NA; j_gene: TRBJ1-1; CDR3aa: CASSTYRNTEAFF; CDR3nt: TGCGCCAGCAGTACCTACAGGAACACTGAAGCTTTCTTT
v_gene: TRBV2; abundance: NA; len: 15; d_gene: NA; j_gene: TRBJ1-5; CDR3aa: CASKAGWGSNQPQHF; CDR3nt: TGTGCCAGCAAGGCAGGATGGGGTAGCAATCAGCCCCAGCATTTT
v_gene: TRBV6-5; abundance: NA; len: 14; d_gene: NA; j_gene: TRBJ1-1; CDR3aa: CASSKTAWGTEAFF; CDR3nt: TGTGCCAGCAGCAAGACGGCCTGGGGCACTGAAGCTTTCTTT
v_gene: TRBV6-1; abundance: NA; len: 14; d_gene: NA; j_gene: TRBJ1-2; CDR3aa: CASSVQGSSYGYTF; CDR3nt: TGTGCCAGCAGTGTCCAGGGTTCTTCTTATGGCTACACCTTC
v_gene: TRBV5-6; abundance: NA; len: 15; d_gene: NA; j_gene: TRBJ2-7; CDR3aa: CASSLVPTGTYEQYF; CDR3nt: TGTGCCAGCAGCTTGGTGCCGACAGGTACCTACGAGCAGTACTTC
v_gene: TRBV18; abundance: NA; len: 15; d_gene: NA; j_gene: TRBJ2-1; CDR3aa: CASSSRPSSYNEQFF; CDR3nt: TGTGCCAGCTCATCGAGGCCCAGCTCCTACAATGAGCAGTTCTTC
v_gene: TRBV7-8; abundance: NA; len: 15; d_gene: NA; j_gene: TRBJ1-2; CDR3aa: CASSLSGSKTYGYTF; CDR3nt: TGTGCCAGCAGCTTATCGGGAAGCAAGACTTATGGCTACACCTTC
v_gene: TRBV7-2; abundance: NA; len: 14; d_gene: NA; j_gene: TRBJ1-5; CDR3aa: CASSLWVSNQPQHF; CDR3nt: TGTGCCAGCAGCTTATGGGTTAGCAATCAGCCCCAGCATTTT
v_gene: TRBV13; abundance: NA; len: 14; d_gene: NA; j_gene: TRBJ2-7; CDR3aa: CASSPSGPAYEQYF; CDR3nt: TGTGCCAGCAGCCCAAGCGGGCCAGCCTACGAGCAGTACTTC
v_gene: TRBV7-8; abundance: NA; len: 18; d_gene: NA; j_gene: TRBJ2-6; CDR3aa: CASSWIGGGLTGANVLTF; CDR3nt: TGTGCCAGCAGCTGGATCGGAGGGGGCCTCACTGGGGCCAACGTCCTGACTTTC
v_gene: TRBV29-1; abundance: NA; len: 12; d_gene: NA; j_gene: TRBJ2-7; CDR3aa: CSVGRGQYEQYF; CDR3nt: TGCAGCGTTGGGAGGGGGCAATACGAGCAGTACTTC
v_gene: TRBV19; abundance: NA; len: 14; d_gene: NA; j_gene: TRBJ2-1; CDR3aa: CASSIRNSYNEQFF; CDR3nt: TGTGCCAGTAGTATCCGGAACTCCTACAATGAGCAGTTCTTC
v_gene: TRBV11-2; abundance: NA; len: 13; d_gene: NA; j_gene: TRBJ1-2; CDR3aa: CASSLSEGYGYTF; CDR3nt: TGTGCCAGCAGCTTATCGGAGGGGTACGGCTACACCTTC
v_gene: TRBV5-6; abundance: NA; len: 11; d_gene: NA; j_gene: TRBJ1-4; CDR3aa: CASHWGEKLFF; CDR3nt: TGTGCCAGCCACTGGGGGGAAAAACTGTTTTTT
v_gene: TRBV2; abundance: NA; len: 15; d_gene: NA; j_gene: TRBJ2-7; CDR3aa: CASSARSGPSYEQYF; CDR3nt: TGTGCCAGCAGCGCAAGGAGCGGGCCCTCCTACGAGCAGTACTTC
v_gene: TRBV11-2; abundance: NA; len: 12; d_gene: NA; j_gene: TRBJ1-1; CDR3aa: CASSLRNTEAFF; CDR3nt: TGTGCCAGCAGCTTAAGAAACACTGAAGCTTTCTTT
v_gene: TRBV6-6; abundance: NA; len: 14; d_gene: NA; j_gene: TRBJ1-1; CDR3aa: CASRERHERTEAFF; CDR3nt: TGTGCCAGCAGGGAACGACATGAGAGGACTGAAGCTTTCTTT
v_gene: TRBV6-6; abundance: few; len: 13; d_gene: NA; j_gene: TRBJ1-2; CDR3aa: CASRWTINYGYTF; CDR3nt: TGTGCCAGCAGATGGACGATAAACTATGGCTACACCTTC
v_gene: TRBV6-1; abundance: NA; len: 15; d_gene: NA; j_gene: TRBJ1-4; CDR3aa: CASKPRVATNEKLFF; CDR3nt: TGTGCCAGCAAGCCTAGGGTCGCAACTAATGAAAAACTGTTTTTT
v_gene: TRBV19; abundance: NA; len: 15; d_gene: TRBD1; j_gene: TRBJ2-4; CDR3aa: CASSSQGQQKNIQYF; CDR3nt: TGTGCCAGTAGTTCCCAGGGACAGCAAAAAAACATTCAGTACTTC
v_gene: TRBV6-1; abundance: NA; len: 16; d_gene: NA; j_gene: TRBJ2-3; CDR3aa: CASSGGPRRSTDTQYF; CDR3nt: TGTGCCAGCAGTGGGGGACCCCGGAGAAGCACAGATACGCAGTATTTT
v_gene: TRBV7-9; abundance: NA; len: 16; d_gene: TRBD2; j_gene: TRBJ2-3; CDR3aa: CASSLGQRGSTDTQYF; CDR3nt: TGTGCCAGCAGCTTAGGACAGCGGGGTAGCACAGATACGCAGTATTTT
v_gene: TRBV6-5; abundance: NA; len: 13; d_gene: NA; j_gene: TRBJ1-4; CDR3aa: CASRGGRGEKLFF; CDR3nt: TGTGCCAGCCGAGGGGGAAGAGGTGAAAAACTGTTTTTT
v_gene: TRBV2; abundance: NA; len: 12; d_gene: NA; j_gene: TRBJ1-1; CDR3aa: CASSMWNTEAFF; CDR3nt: TGTGCCAGCAGTATGTGGAACACTGAAGCTTTCTTT
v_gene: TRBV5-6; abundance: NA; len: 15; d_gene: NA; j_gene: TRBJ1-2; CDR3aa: CASSYASSTNYGYTF; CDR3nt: TGTGCCAGCAGCTACGCGAGTTCCACAAACTATGGCTACACCTTC
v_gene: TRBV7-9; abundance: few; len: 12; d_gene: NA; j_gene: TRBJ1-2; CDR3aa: CASSLGESGYTF; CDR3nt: TGTGCCAGCAGCTTAGGAGAGTCAGGCTACACCTTC
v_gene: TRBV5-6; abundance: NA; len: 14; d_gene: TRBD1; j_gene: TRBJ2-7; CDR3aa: CASSFGTGALQQYF; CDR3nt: TGTGCCAGCAGCTTCGGGACAGGGGCCCTTCAGCAGTACTTC
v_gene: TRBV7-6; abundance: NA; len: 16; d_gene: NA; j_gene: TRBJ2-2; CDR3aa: CASSLRAGLRAGELFF; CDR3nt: TGTGCCAGCAGCTTAAGGGCAGGGTTGAGGGCCGGGGAGCTGTTTTTT
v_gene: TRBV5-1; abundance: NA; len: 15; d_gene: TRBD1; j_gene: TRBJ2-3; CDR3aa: CASRPGQGIPDTQYF; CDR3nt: TGCGCCAGCAGGCCGGGACAGGGGATCCCAGATACGCAGTATTTT
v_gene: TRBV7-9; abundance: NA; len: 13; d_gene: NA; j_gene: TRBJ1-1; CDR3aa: CASSLEGITEAFF; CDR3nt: TGTGCCAGCAGCTTGGAGGGAATCACTGAAGCTTTCTTT
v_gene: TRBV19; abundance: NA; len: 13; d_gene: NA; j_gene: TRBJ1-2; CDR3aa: CASTPQGQWGYTF; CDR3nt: TGTGCCAGTACCCCACAAGGACAGTGGGGCTACACCTTC
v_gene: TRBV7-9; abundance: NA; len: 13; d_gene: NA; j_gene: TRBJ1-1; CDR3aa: CASSFGRDTEAFF; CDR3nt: TGTGCCAGCAGCTTCGGCAGGGACACTGAAGCTTTCTTT
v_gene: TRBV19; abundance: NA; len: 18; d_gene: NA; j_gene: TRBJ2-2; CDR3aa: CASSLPRSGTANTGELFF; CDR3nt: TGTGCCAGTAGTCTCCCCCGCTCCGGGACGGCGAACACCGGGGAGCTGTTTTTT
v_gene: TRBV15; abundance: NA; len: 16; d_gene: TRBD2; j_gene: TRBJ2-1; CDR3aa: CATSRAPGGSYNEQFF; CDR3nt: TGTGCCACCAGCAGAGCCCCGGGGGGTTCCTACAATGAGCAGTTCTTC